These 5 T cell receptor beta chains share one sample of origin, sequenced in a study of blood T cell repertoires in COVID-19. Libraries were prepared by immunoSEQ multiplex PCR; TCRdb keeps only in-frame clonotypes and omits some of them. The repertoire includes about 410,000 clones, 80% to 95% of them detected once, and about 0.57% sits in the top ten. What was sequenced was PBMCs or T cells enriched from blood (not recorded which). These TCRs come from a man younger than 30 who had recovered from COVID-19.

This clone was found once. The CDR3 is CASSTDSRGGYTF. The CDR3, as DNA: TGCGCCAGCAGCACGGACTCCAGAGGCGGCTACACCTTC. This chain uses TRBV5-1 with TRBJ1-2; D is undetermined. V lost 4 bases and J 8 bases, leaving 15 bases between the germline ends. The CDR3 has 13 residues. Germline V gene sequence: CDR1 SGHRS, CDR2 YFSETQ.

The CDR3 here is CASSQVRQGGGQFF. The CDR3, as DNA: TGTGCCAGCAGCCAAGTGAGACAGGGAGGCGGGCAGTTCTTC. The chain couples TRBV3-1 (or the pseudogene TRBV3-2) to TRBJ2-1, with D perhaps TRBD1 (7 bases). Germline V gene lookup returns CDR1 LGHDT and CDR2 YNNKEL (reference sequence). V was cut by 1 base and J by 12 bases, with 16 bases left in between. The CDR3 has 14 residues.

DNA for the CDR3: TGTGCCAGCAGCTTAACTACTATCAATCAGCCCCAGCATTTT. It yields the protein CASSLTTINQPQHF. This chain uses TRBV7-2 with TRBJ1-5; D not certain. The CDR3 is 14 residues long. Germline CDR1 is SGHTA and CDR2 is FQGNSA. Trimming stripped 2 bases from V and 3 bases from J, with 8 bases between.

The CDR3 region is CASSDAAPLDFYEQYF. The CDR3 nucleotides are TGCGCCAGCAGTGATGCGGCTCCCCTGGACTTTTACGAGCAGTACTTC. The chain has TRBV10-2 and TRBJ2-7; weak D call: TRBD2 (5 bases). The CDR3 has 16 amino acids. V was cut by 3 bases and J by 4 bases, with 19 bases left in between. Germline lookup yields CDR1 WSHSY and CDR2 SAAADI.

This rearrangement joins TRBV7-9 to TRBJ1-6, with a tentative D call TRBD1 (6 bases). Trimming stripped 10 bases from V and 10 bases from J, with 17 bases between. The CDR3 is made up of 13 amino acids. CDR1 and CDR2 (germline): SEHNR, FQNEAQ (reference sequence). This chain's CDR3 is CATDEGVSSPLHF. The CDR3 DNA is TGTGCCACGGACGAGGGGGTATCATCACCCCTCCACTTT. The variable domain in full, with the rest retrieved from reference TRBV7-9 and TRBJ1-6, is DTGVSQNPRHKITKRGQNVTFRCDPISEHNRLYWYRQTLGQGPEFLTYFQNEAQLEKSRLLSDRFSAERPKGSFSTLEIQRTEQGDSAMYLCATDEGVSSPLHFGNGTRLTVT.